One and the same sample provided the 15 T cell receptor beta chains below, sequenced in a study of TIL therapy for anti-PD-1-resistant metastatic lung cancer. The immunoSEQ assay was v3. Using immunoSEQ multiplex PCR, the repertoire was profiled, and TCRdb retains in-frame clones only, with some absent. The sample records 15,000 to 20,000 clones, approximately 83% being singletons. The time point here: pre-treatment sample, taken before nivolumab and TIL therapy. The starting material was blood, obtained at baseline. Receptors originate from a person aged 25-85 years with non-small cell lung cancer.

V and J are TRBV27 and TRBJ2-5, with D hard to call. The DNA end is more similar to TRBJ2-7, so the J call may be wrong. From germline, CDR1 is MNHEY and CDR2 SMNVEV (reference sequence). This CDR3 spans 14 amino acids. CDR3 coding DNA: TGTGCCAGCAGCCTAACGAGCAGCCCCTACGAGCAGTACTTC. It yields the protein CASSLTSSPYEQYF.

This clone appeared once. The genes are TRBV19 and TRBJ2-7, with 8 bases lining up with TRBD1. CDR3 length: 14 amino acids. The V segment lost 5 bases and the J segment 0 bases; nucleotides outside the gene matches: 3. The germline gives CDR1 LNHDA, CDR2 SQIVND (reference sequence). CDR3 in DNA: TGTGCCAGTAGTTTCAGGGGGCTCTCCTACGAGCAGTACTTC. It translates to CASSFRGLSYEQYF.

For the CDR3, the DNA is TGTGCCAGCAGTTACCAGGGCGGGTTCTCCTACAATGAGCAGTTCTTC. Amino acids: CASSYQGGFSYNEQFF. This chain joins TRBV6-5 and TRBJ2-1, with D perhaps assigned TRBD1 or TRBD2 (5 bases each). The CDR3 totals 16 residues. With 2 bases removed from V and 0 bases from J, the gap between germline ends came to 11 bases. Germline CDR1 reads MNHEY; CDR2 reads SVGAGI.

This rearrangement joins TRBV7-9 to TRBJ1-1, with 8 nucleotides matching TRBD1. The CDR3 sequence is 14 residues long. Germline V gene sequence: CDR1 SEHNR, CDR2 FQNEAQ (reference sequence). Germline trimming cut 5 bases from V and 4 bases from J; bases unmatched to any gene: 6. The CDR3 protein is CASSARTGGTEAFF. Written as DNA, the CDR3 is TGTGCCAGCAGCGCCAGAACAGGGGGCACTGAAGCTTTCTTT.

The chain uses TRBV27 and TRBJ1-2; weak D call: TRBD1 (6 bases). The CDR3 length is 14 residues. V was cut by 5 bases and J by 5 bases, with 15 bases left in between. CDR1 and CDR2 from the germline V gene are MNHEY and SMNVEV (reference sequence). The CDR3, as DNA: TGTGCCAGCAGTACCAGGGGTCCTCCTTATGGCTACACCTTC. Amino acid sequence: CASSTRGPPYGYTF.

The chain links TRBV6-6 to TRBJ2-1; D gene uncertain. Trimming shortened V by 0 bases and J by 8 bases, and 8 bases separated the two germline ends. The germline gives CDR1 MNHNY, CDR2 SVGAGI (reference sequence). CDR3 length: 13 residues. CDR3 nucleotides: TGTGCCAGCAGTTACTCGTATGGGGATGAGCAGTTCTTC. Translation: CASSYSYGDEQFF.

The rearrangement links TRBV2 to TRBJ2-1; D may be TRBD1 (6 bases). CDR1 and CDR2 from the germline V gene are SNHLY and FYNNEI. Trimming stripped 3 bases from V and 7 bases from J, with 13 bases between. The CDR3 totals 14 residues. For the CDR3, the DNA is TGTGCCAGCAGTGAGTCAGGGGCGTGGAATGAGCAGTTCTTC. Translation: CASSESGAWNEQFF.

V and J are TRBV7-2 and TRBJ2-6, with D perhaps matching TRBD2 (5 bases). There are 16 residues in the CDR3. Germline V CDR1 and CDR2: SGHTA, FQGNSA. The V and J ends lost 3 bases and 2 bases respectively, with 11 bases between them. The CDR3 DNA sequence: TGTGCCAGCAGCTTCCGCCCGGGGACTGGGGCCAACGTCCTGACTTTC. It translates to CASSFRPGTGANVLTF.

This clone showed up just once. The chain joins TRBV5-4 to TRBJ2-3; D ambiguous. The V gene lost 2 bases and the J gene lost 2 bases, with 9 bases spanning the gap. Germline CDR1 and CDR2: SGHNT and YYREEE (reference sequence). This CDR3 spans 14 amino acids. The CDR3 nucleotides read TGTGCCAGCAGCTTTGGTCCAGACACAGATACGCAGTATTTT. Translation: CASSFGPDTDTQYF. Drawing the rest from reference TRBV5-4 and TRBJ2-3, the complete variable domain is ETGVTQSPTHLIKTRGQQVTLRCSSQSGHNTVSWYQQALGQGPQFIFQYYREEENGRGNFPPRFSGLQFPNYSSELNVNALELDDSALYLCASSFGPDTDTQYFGPGTRLTVL.

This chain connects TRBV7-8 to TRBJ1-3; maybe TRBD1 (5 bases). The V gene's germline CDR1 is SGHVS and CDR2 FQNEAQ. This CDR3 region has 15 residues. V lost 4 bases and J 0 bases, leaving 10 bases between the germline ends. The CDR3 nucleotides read TGTGCCAGCAGCTCCCGACAGACCTCTGGAAACACCATATATTTT. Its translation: CASSSRQTSGNTIYF.

The DNA for the CDR3 is TGTGCCAGCCGGGGCAGCAATCAGCCCCAGCATTTT. It specifies CASRGSNQPQHF. This chain uses TRBV28 with TRBJ1-5, with a tentative D call TRBD1 (5 bases). Germline loops: CDR1 MDHEN, CDR2 SYDVKM. V was cut by 8 bases and J by 1 base, with 6 bases left in between. The CDR3 has 12 amino acids.

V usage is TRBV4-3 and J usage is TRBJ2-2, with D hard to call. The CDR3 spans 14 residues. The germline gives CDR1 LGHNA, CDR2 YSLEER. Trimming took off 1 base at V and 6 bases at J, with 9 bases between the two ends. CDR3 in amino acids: CASSQVNEAGELFF. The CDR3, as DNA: TGCGCCAGCAGCCAAGTAAATGAGGCCGGGGAGCTGTTTTTT.

CDR3: CASSFGGWETQYF. Here the CDR3 DNA reads TGTGCCAGCAGCTTCGGGGGGTGGGAGACCCAGTACTTC. The chain combines TRBV28 with TRBJ2-5; 7 positions match TRBD2. Germline assignment: CDR1 MDHEN and CDR2 SYDVKM. Unmatched junction bases numbered 6, after V lost 6 bases and J lost 5 bases. CDR3 length equals 13 residues.

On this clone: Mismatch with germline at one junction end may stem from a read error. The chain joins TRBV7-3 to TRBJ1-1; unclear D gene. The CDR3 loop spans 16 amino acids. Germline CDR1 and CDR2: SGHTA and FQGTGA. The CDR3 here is CASSQSLGRRYTEAFF. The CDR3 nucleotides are TGTGCCAGCAGTCAATCCCTTGGGAGGCGGTACACCGAAGCTTTCTTT.

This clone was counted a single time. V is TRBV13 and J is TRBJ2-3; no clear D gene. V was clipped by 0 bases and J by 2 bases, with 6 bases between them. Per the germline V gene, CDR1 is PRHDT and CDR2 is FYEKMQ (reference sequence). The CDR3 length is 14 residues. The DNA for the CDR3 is TGTGCCAGCAGCTTAGGTGGGGACACAGATACGCAGTATTTT. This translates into CASSLGGDTDTQYF.